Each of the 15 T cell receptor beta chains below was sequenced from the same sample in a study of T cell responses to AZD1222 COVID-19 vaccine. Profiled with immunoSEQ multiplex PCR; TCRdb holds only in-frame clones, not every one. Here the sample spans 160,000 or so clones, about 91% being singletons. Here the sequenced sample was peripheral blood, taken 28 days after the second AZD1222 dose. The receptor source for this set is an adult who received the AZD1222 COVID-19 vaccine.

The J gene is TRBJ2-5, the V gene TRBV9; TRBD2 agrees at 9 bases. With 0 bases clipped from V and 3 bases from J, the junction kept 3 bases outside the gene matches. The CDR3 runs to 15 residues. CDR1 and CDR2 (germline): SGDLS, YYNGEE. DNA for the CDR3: TGTGCCAGCAGCGTAGCAGCGGGGGGCGAAGAGACCCAGTACTTC. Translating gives CASSVAAGGEETQYF.

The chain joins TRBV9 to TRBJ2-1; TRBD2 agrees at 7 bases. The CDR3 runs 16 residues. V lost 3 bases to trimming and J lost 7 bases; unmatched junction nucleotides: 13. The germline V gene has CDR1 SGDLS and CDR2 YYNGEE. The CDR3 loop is CASSEGNRDYSNEQFF. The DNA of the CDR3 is TGTGCCAGCAGCGAGGGAAACCGGGACTACTCAAATGAGCAGTTCTTC.

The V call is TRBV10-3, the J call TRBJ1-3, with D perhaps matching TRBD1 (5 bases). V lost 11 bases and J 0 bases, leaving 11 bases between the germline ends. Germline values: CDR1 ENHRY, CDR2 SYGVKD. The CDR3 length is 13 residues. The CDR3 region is CAARGGSGNTIYF. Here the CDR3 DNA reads TGTGCCGCACGGGGGGGCTCTGGAAACACCATATATTTT.

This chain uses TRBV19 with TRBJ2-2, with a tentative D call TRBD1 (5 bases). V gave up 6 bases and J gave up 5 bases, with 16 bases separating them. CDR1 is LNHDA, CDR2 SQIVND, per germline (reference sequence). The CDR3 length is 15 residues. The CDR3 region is CASRTQYRLTGELFF. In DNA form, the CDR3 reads TGTGCCAGTAGGACCCAATACAGGTTAACCGGGGAGCTGTTTTTT.

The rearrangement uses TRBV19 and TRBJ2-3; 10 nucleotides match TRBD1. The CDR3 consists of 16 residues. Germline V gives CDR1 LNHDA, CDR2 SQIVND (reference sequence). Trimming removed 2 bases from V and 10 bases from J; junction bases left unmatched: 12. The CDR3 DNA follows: TGTGCCAGTAGTATATATGGGGGACAGGGGAGTCTTGCGCAGTATTTT. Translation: CASSIYGGQGSLAQYF.

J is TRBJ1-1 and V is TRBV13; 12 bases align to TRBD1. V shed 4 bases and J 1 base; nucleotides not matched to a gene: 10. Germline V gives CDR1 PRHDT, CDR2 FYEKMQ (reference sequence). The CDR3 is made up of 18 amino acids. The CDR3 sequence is CASSWDRDRGPANTEAFF. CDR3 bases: TGTGCCAGCAGCTGGGACCGGGACAGGGGGCCGGCGAACACTGAAGCTTTCTTT.

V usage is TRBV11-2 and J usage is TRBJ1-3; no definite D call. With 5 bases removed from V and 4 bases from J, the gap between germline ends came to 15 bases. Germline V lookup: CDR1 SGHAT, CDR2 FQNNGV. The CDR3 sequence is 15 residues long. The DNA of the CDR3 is TGTGCCAGCAGCGTAAGCCCTGTTCAAGGAAACACCATATATTTT. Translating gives CASSVSPVQGNTIYF.

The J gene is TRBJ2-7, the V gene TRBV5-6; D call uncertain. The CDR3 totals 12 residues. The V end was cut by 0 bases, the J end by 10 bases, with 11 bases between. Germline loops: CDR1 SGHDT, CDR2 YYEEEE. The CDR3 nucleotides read TGTGCCAGCAGCTTGGGCTCGGGCACCCAGTACTTC. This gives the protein CASSLGSGTQYF.

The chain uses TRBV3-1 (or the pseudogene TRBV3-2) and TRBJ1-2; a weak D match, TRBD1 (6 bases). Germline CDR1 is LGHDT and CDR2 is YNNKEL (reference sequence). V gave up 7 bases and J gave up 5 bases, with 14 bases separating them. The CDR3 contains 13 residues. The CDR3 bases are TGTGCCAGCACCACAGGGAGAGGTTATGGCTACACCTTC. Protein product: CASTTGRGYGYTF.

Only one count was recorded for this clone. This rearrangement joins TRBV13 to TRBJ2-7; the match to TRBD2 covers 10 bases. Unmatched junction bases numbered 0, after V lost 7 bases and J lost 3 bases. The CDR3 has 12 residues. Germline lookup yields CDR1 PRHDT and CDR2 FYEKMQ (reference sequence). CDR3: CASTSGGYEQYF. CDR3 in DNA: TGTGCCAGCACTAGCGGGGGCTACGAGCAGTACTTC.

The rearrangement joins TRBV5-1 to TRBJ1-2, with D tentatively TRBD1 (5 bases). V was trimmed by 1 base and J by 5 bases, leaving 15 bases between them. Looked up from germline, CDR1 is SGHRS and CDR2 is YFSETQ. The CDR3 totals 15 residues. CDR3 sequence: CASSLTSGTSYGYTF. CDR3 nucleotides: TGCGCCAGCAGCTTGACCTCCGGGACGTCGTATGGCTACACCTTC.

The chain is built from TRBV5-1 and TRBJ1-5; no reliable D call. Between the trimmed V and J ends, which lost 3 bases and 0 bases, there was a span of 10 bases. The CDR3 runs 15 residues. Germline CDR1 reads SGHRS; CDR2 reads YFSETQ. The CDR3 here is CASSWTGSSNQPQHF. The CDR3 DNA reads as TGCGCCAGCAGCTGGACCGGGAGTAGCAATCAGCCCCAGCATTTT.

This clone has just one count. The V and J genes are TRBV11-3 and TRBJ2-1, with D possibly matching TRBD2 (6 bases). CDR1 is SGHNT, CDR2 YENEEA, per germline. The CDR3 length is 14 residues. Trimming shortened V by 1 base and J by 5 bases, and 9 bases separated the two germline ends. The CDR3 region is CASSLGGVDNEQFF. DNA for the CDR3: TGTGCCAGCAGCTTAGGGGGGGTGGACAATGAGCAGTTCTTC.

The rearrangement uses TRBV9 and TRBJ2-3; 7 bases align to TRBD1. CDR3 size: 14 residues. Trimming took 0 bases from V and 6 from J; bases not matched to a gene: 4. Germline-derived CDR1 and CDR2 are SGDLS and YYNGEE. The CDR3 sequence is CASSVEGARDTQYF. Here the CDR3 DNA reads TGTGCCAGCAGCGTAGAGGGGGCGCGTGATACGCAGTATTTT.

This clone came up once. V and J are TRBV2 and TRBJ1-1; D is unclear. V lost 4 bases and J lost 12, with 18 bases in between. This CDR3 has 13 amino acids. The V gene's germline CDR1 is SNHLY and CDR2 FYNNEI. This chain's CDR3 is CASSGSKLLGTFF. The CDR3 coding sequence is TGTGCCAGCAGTGGGTCGAAGCTCTTGGGGACTTTCTTT. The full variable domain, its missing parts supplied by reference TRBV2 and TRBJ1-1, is EPEVTQTPSHQVTQMGQEVILRCVPISNHLYFYWYRQILGQKVEFLVSFYNNEISEKSEIFDDQFSVERPDGSNFTLKIRSTKLEDSAMYFCASSGSKLLGTFFGQGTRLTVV.